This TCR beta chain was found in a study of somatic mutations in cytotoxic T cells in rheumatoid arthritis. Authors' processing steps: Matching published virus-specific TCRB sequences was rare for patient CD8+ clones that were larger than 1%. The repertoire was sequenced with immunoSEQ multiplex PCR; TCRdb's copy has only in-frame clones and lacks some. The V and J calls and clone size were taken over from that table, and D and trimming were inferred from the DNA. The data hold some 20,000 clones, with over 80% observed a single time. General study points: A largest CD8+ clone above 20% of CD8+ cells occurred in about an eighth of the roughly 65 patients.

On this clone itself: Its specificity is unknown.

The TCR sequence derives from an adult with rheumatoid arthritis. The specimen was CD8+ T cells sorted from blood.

The DNA for the CDR3 is TGTGCCAGCAGTCCAATTAGCGGGGGCACAGATACGCAGTATTTT. It codes for CASSPISGGTDTQYF. V is TRBV6-6 and J is TRBJ2-3; 8 positions agree with TRBD2. This CDR3 region has 15 residues. V trimming: 5 bases; J trimming: 1 base; junction bases outside the gene matches: 5. Per germline, CDR1 MNHNY and CDR2 SVGAGI (reference sequence).